The 4 T cell receptor beta chains below were found in one sample sequenced in a study of T-cell reconstitution after alpha-beta-depleted transplantation in children. Construction of the TCRbeta library involved unique molecular identifiers. In TCRdb, the PCR reads were re-called with MiXCR into one record per CDR3 protein. The sample lists hundreds of thousands of distinct CDR3 sequences, approximately 15% occurring once. Sequencing used PBMCs from the stem cell graft donor, obtained from the stem cell graft. These receptors were taken from a human donor who donated a stem cell graft to a child with acute myeloid leukemia.

This clonotype was seen repeatedly, ten times or more. The chain is built from TRBV20-1 and TRBJ1-6; TRBD1 matches 7 bases. The CDR3 is made up of 15 amino acids. The junction had 9 bases not matched to a gene; V was cut back by 5 bases and J by 5 bases. The germline V gene encodes CDR1 DFQATT and CDR2 SNEGSKA (reference sequence). The CDR3 DNA follows: TGCAGTGCTTCACAGGGGACAGTGAATAATTCACCCCTCCACTTT. Translation gives CSASQGTVNNSPLHF.

As to this clonotype: Possible read error: a much larger clone is one base away. The V call is TRBV4-3, the J call TRBJ2-7; D is perhaps TRBD1 (5 bases). V lost 3 bases to trimming and J lost 6 bases, with 15 bases between them. In germline, CDR1 is LGHNA, CDR2 YSLEER. The CDR3 runs to 14 residues. CDR3 bases: TGCGCCAGCAGCCAGGGGCCCTTGGCCTGCGAGCAGTACTTC. As protein: CASSQGPLACEQYF.

This clonotype was found many times. The chain combines TRBV20-1 with TRBJ1-5; 7 positions match TRBD1. The CDR3 has 14 amino acids. V lost 5 bases, J lost 3 bases, and 7 bases stayed unmatched. Germline V gene sequence: CDR1 DFQATT, CDR2 SNEGSKA (reference sequence). This CDR3 reads CSAVGGTVNQPQHF. The CDR3 DNA sequence: TGCAGTGCTGTCGGAGGGACAGTCAATCAGCCCCAGCATTTT.

This chain uses TRBV27 with TRBJ1-4; no reliable D call. The germline gives CDR1 MNHEY, CDR2 SMNVEV (reference sequence). CDR3 length: 14 amino acids. Between the trimmed V and J ends, which lost 0 bases and 8 bases, there was a span of 10 bases. The CDR3 loop is CASSLSRGDEKLFF. In DNA form, the CDR3 reads TGTGCCAGCAGTTTATCACGGGGTGACGAAAAACTGTTTTTT.